Shown below are 23 T cell receptor beta chains from a single sample sequenced in a study of OX40 agonist ivuxolimab in advanced cancers. Repertoires were generated with immunoSEQ multiplex PCR, while TCRdb's copy carries only in-frame clones and drops some. This sample has approximately 82,000 clones, with approximately 87% found just once. The starting material was CD4+ or CD8+ T cells sorted from blood, obtained in a trial of the OX40 agonist ivuxolimab. Every receptor here comes from an adult with an advanced solid tumor such as melanoma, head and neck, liver or kidney cancer.

On this clone: One end of the junction does not line up with germline, which may come from a read error. V is TRBV11-2 and J is TRBJ1-2, with D maybe TRBD1 (5 bases). CDR3 length equals 13 residues. CDR1 and CDR2 (germline): SGHAT, FQNNGV. The CDR3 here is CASSLIAPGLGDF. The CDR3 nucleotides read TGTGCCAGCAGCTTAATTGCCCCGGGACTCGGGGACTTC.

The CDR3 here is CASHIGLGNEQFF. In nucleotides, the CDR3 is TGCGCCAGCCATATCGGGCTAGGGAATGAGCAGTTCTTC. V is TRBV5-1 and J is TRBJ2-1; D is uncertain. V gave up 7 bases and J gave up 7 bases, with 15 bases separating them. The CDR3 loop spans 13 amino acids. Germline V gene lookup returns CDR1 SGHRS and CDR2 YFSETQ.

The genes are TRBV27 and TRBJ1-1; D gene unclear. V shed 6 bases and J shed 1 base, with 18 bases lying between them. The germline CDR1 and CDR2 sequences are MNHEY and SMNVEV (reference sequence). This CDR3 has 16 residues. CDR3 in DNA: TGTGCCAGCAGGCCAACCCTGGGAGTATGGAACACTGAAGCTTTCTTT. Translation: CASRPTLGVWNTEAFF.

The chain joins TRBV11-2 to TRBJ2-3, with no clear D. CDR1 and CDR2 from the germline V gene are SGHAT and FQNNGV. V shed 1 base and J shed 2 bases, with 4 bases lying between them. The CDR3 length is 13 residues. CDR3: CASSLAHTDTQYF. CDR3 in DNA: TGTGCCAGCAGCTTAGCCCACACAGATACGCAGTATTTT.

V is TRBV18 and J is TRBJ1-2; D remains unclear. The CDR3 is 15 amino acids. Per the germline V gene, CDR1 is KGHSH and CDR2 is LQKENI. V gave up 2 bases and J gave up 3 bases, with 13 bases separating them. CDR3 in amino acids: CASSPGAPGYYGYTF. The DNA of the CDR3 is TGTGCCAGCTCACCAGGAGCCCCCGGGTACTATGGCTACACCTTC.

J is TRBJ2-7 and V is TRBV5-1, with 7 bases that match TRBD1. The CDR3 loop spans 15 amino acids. The junction had 12 bases not matched to a gene; V was cut back by 4 bases and J by 5 bases. Germline values: CDR1 SGHRS, CDR2 YFSETQ. CDR3 in amino acids: CASSHGQVTLNEQYF. The CDR3 DNA is TGCGCCAGCAGCCATGGACAGGTGACTTTAAACGAGCAGTACTTC.

The chain joins TRBV30 to TRBJ2-7, with TRBD2 matching 8 bases. This CDR3 region has 14 residues. Trimming at V came to 0 bases and at J to 2 bases, leaving 3 bases not matched to a gene. Germline V lookup: CDR1 GTSNPN, CDR2 SVGIG (reference sequence). As DNA, the CDR3 is TGTGCCTGGAGTGTGGGCGGGGGGCCCTACGAGCAGTACTTC. Translation: CAWSVGGGPYEQYF.

This clone was seen only once. The rearrangement uses TRBV10-1 and TRBJ2-7, with D maybe TRBD2 (5 bases). The CDR3 extends over 14 amino acids. Trimming cost V 3 bases and J 3 bases, with 12 bases left between them. CDR1 WNHNN and CDR2 SYGVQD come from the germline V gene (reference sequence). The CDR3 sequence is CASSDGERGYEQYF. The CDR3 nucleotides read TGCGCCAGCAGTGACGGAGAACGGGGCTACGAGCAGTACTTC.

The CDR3 region is CASYQDRGNSPLHF. CDR3 DNA sequence: TGTGCCAGCTACCAGGACAGGGGAAATTCACCCCTCCACTTT. V is TRBV6-5 and J is TRBJ1-6, with 9 bases fitting TRBD1. Germline values: CDR1 MNHEY, CDR2 SVGAGI. With V trimmed by 8 bases and J by 7 bases, 6 bases remained unmatched. The CDR3 consists of 14 residues.

This chain uses TRBV4-1 with TRBJ2-1, with 7 nucleotides matching TRBD2. Looked up from germline, CDR1 is MGHRA and CDR2 is YSYEKL. The ends lost 4 bases at V and 7 bases at J; junction bases unmatched: 13. This CDR3 region has 16 residues. CDR3 sequence (DNA): TGCGCCAGCAGCCGACGATCGCAGCGGGACGGAAATGAGCAGTTCTTC. Protein product: CASSRRSQRDGNEQFF.

The chain has TRBV7-2 and TRBJ2-5; 8 nucleotides line up with TRBD1. With V trimmed by 4 bases and J by 6 bases, 7 bases remained unmatched. The CDR3 is 14 amino acids. Germline CDR1 SGHTA, CDR2 FQGNSA. The DNA for the CDR3 is TGTGCCAGCAGCTCGGACAGGGAATACAAGACCCAGTACTTC. It codes for CASSSDREYKTQYF.

In its sample, this clone was seen once. The rearrangement uses TRBV2 and TRBJ1-5; D gene ambiguous. Germline V CDR1 and CDR2: SNHLY, FYNNEI. This CDR3 comprises 14 residues. Trimming left V 2 bases short and J 3 bases short, with 8 bases between. The CDR3 nucleotides are TGTGCCAGCAGTGAAAGTGTAAACAATCAGCCCCAGCATTTT. It specifies CASSESVNNQPQHF. Full variable domain (rest looked up from reference TRBV2 and TRBJ1-5): EPEVTQTPSHQVTQMGQEVILRCVPISNHLYFYWYRQILGQKVEFLVSFYNNEISEKSEIFDDQFSVERPDGSNFTLKIRSTKLEDSAMYFCASSESVNNQPQHFGDGTRLSIL.

V and J are TRBV27 and TRBJ1-1; no firm D call. The CDR3 extends over 13 amino acids. Germline CDR1 MNHEY, CDR2 SMNVEV (reference sequence). V was clipped by 1 base and J by 2 bases, with 5 bases between them. The CDR3 reads CASSLLRNTEAFF. The CDR3 DNA follows: TGTGCCAGCAGTTTATTGCGAAACACTGAAGCTTTCTTT.

The chain uses TRBV28 and TRBJ2-2; 14 bases agree with TRBD2. This CDR3 contains 18 residues. J lost 3 bases, V lost 1 base, and 4 bases had no gene match. Looked up from germline, CDR1 is MDHEN and CDR2 is SYDVKM. This chain's CDR3 is CASSLLGLAGADTGELFF. The CDR3 DNA reads TGTGCCAGCAGTTTATTGGGACTAGCGGGAGCCGACACCGGGGAGCTGTTTTTT.

The chain employs TRBV6-6 and TRBJ2-7; TRBD2 matches at 8 bases. The CDR3 has 16 residues. V gave up 2 bases and J gave up 7 bases; unmatched junction bases: 13. Germline CDR1 MNHNY, CDR2 SVGAGI (reference sequence). CDR3 protein: CASSYPKAGASGEQYF. CDR3 sequence (DNA): TGTGCCAGCAGTTACCCTAAAGCGGGGGCCTCGGGAGAGCAGTACTTC.

The chain joins TRBV30 to TRBJ2-3; 10 nucleotides match TRBD2. V dropped 5 bases and J dropped 3; count of bases not matched to a gene: 8. In germline, CDR1 is GTSNPN, CDR2 SVGIG (reference sequence). The CDR3 loop spans 15 amino acids. As DNA, the CDR3 is TGTGCCTGGTCGGGAGCGGGGGGGCCGACAGATACGCAGTATTTT. As protein: CAWSGAGGPTDTQYF.

This chain connects TRBV4-3 to TRBJ1-1, with TRBD1 matching over 7 bases. The V and J ends lost 4 bases and 5 bases, in that order; junction bases with no gene match: 10. In germline, CDR1 is LGHNA, CDR2 YSLEER. This CDR3 has 15 residues. DNA for the CDR3: TGCGCCAGCAGCCGCCGACAGGGAGCATCGACTGAAGCTTTCTTT. It specifies CASSRRQGASTEAFF.

The rearrangement links TRBV11-3 to TRBJ1-1, with D possibly matching TRBD1 (6 bases). The CDR3 extends over 15 amino acids. Germline V lookup: CDR1 SGHNT, CDR2 YENEEA. V was pared by 5 bases and J by 2 bases, with 15 bases between. The CDR3 nucleotides read TGTGCCAGCAGCGTGGGCGGGGGCCATAACACTGAAGCTTTCTTT. Encoded protein: CASSVGGGHNTEAFF.

The V call is TRBV9, the J call TRBJ1-3; the D gene is possibly TRBD1 (5 bases). The germline V gene encodes CDR1 SGDLS and CDR2 YYNGEE. Trimming took off 0 bases at V and 2 bases at J, with 6 bases between the two ends. CDR3 size: 14 residues. As DNA, the CDR3 is TGTGCCAGCAGCGTAGGGGGGGCTGGAAACACCATATATTTT. Its protein product is CASSVGGAGNTIYF.

V gene TRBV9 combines with J gene TRBJ2-3; D is possibly TRBD1 (5 bases). The germline V gene has CDR1 SGDLS and CDR2 YYNGEE. The length of the CDR3 is 13 residues. V was trimmed by 5 bases and J by 5 bases, leaving 12 bases between them. CDR3 amino acids: CASSAGSLDTQYF. In nucleotides, the CDR3 is TGTGCCAGCAGTGCAGGGTCCCTAGATACGCAGTATTTT.

This clone appeared a single time. This chain connects TRBV14 to TRBJ2-5; TRBD2 matches 9 bases. CDR1 is SGHDN, CDR2 FVKESK, per germline. After removal of 1 base from V and 4 bases from J, the junction contained 7 bases not matched to a gene. This CDR3 region has 16 residues. The CDR3 region is CASSQVAGGRRETQYF. As DNA, the CDR3 is TGTGCCAGCAGCCAAGTTGCGGGAGGGCGGAGAGAGACCCAGTACTTC.

The chain couples TRBV6-1 to TRBJ1-4; 8 bases line up with TRBD1. The J segment lost 4 bases and the V segment lost 6 bases, leaving 4 bases of the junction unmatched. The length of the CDR3 is 14 residues. Germline lookup yields CDR1 MNHNS and CDR2 SASEGT. CDR3: CASRGGQVNEKLFF. The CDR3 nucleotides read TGTGCCAGCAGGGGGGGACAGGTTAATGAAAAACTGTTTTTT.

V and J are TRBV28 and TRBJ1-4; possible D gene TRBD1, 6 bases. This CDR3 contains 14 residues. Trimming cost V 5 bases and J 3 bases, with 10 bases left between them. Germline V gene lookup returns CDR1 MDHEN and CDR2 SYDVKM. The CDR3 DNA sequence: TGTGCCAGCAGTGAGGGGGGCTCTAATGAAAAACTGTTTTTT. Encoded protein: CASSEGGSNEKLFF. Drawing the rest from reference TRBV28 and TRBJ1-4, the complete variable domain is DVKVTQSSRYLVKRTGEKVFLECVQDMDHENMFWYRQDPGLGLRLIYFSYDVKMKEKGDIPEGYSVSREKKERFSLILESASTNQTSMYLCASSEGGSNEKLFFGSGTQLSVL.